Following are 10 T cell receptor beta chains from one sample sequenced in a study of Graves' ophthalmopathy and Graves' hyperthyroidism. TCR beta CDR3 regions were amplified from RNA transcripts. Investigators did first-round RT-PCR with HTBI primers, then second-round multiplex PCR. TCRdb analysed the multiplex PCR reads with MiXCR anew, one entry per CDR3 protein. Seen here are around 660,000 distinct CDR3 sequences, over 40% observed once, and the top ten hold about 3.3%. The sequencing input was peripheral blood. These TCRs come from an adult man with Graves' ophthalmopathy.

Points on this clonotype: A read error may produce the germline difference seen at one junction end. CDR3 bases: TGTGCCAGCGGTGAGATAAAGGGTGTAGTGGTCGGCTACACCTTC. Its protein is CASGEIKGVVVGYTF. This rearrangement joins TRBV6-1 to TRBJ1-2; D is unclear. This CDR3 contains 15 residues. The V gene's germline CDR1 is MNHNS and CDR2 SASEGT.

In this sample, this clonotype turned up a few times. This chain links TRBV7-9 with TRBJ1-2; D may be TRBD1 (5 bases). The CDR3 spans 14 residues. CDR1 is SEHNR, CDR2 FQNEAQ, per germline (reference sequence). V lost 0 bases, J lost 5 bases, and 10 bases lay in between. CDR3 loop: CASSLAQGGYGYTF. The CDR3 coding sequence is TGTGCCAGCAGCTTAGCGCAGGGAGGGTATGGCTACACCTTC.

The chain recombines TRBV19 with TRBJ2-3; 7 nucleotides match TRBD2. Trimming took 6 bases from V and 5 from J; bases not matched to a gene: 8. Germline-derived CDR1 and CDR2 are LNHDA and SQIVND (reference sequence). The CDR3 extends over 14 amino acids. CDR3 DNA sequence: TGTGCCAGTAGCCCAATGGGGGGGGAAGATACGCAGTATTTT. The encoded protein is CASSPMGGEDTQYF.

This clonotype has just a few counts. The chain recombines TRBV5-4 with TRBJ2-2; tentative D call: TRBD2 (5 bases). Trimming pared 5 bases from V and 8 bases from J, leaving 16 bases between. From germline, CDR1 is SGHNT and CDR2 YYREEE (reference sequence). The CDR3 loop spans 14 amino acids. The CDR3 DNA follows: TGTGCCAGCAGACGGGGTAGTGAAATAGGGGAGCTGTTTTTT. Translated, it gives CASRRGSEIGELFF.

This clonotype was seen ten or more times. The rearrangement uses TRBV5-1 and TRBJ2-7; D gene uncertain. The CDR3 contains 12 residues. Germline V CDR1 and CDR2: SGHRS, YFSETQ. V was clipped by 0 bases and J by 6 bases, with 7 bases between them. The CDR3 DNA reads as TGCGCCAGCAGCTTGGGGTGGACCGAGCAGTACTTC. It translates to CASSLGWTEQYF.

The chain carries TRBV30 and TRBJ2-7, with D unclear. This CDR3 contains 12 residues. Trimming pared 5 bases from V and 3 bases from J, leaving 11 bases between. Germline V CDR1 and CDR2: GTSNPN, SVGIG (reference sequence). The CDR3 here is CAWGKGHYEQYF. CDR3 in DNA: TGTGCCTGGGGCAAGGGTCACTACGAGCAGTACTTC.

This clonotype was seen ten or more times. V gene TRBV29-1 combines with J gene TRBJ2-2, with 9 bases that match TRBD2. V shed 3 bases, J shed 4 bases, and the junction held 6 bases outside the gene matches. Per germline, CDR1 SQVTM and CDR2 ANQGSEA. The CDR3 loop spans 15 amino acids. In DNA, the CDR3 is TGCAGCGTTGAGCGGCGGGAGGGCCCCACCGGGGAGCTGTTTTTT. Translating gives CSVERREGPTGELFF.

This clonotype was detected a few times. The chain has TRBV5-4 and TRBJ2-7; a possible D gene is TRBD2 (5 bases). Trimming left V 0 bases short and J 3 bases short, with 13 bases between. Germline V gene sequence: CDR1 SGHNT, CDR2 YYREEE (reference sequence). This CDR3 comprises 15 residues. In nucleotides, the CDR3 is TGTGCCAGCAGCTTGGACCCCTCGGGATTCTACGAGCAGTACTTC. Residues: CASSLDPSGFYEQYF.

The chain carries TRBV29-1 and TRBJ1-1, with a tentative D call TRBD1 (6 bases). Per the germline V gene, CDR1 is SQVTM and CDR2 is ANQGSEA. The CDR3 totals 12 residues. V lost 7 bases and J lost 10, with 19 bases in between. CDR3 sequence (DNA): TGCAGCGACGGGACACCCGAGATAGCAGCTTTCTTT. Protein product: CSDGTPEIAAFF.

This chain links TRBV19 with TRBJ2-6, with 10 bases lining up with TRBD1. Germline V gene sequence: CDR1 LNHDA, CDR2 SQIVND (reference sequence). V trimming: 3 bases; J trimming: 11 bases; junction bases outside the gene matches: 7. This CDR3 contains 15 residues. The CDR3 spells CASSMRGQGTYVLTF. The DNA for the CDR3 is TGTGCCAGTAGTATGAGGGGACAGGGGACCTACGTCCTGACTTTC. The full variable domain, in which reference TRBV19 and TRBJ2-6 provide the parts outside the CDR3, is DGGITQSPKYLFRKEGQNVTLSCEQNLNHDAMYWYRQDPGQGLRLIYYSQIVNDFQKGDIAEGYSVSREKKESFPLTVTSAQKNPTAFYLCASSMRGQGTYVLTFGAGSRLTVL.